This TCR beta chain was sequenced for a study of cytomegalovirus exposure and HLA in healthy donors. Trimming shortened V by 4 bases and J by 6 bases, and 13 bases separated the two germline ends. Looked up from germline, CDR1 is MNHNY and CDR2 is SVGAGI (reference sequence). This CDR3 is built from 13 residues. PCR involved 60 Vbeta and 13 Jbeta primers. The repertoire was sequenced with immunoSEQ multiplex PCR; TCRdb's copy has only in-frame clones and lacks some. The sample lists 150,000 to 170,000 clones; 70% to 80% were seen once. Sequenced material: PBMCs. This receptor was identified in a man aged 25-45 years in good health and CMV-seropositive. V is TRBV6-6 and J is TRBJ2-7; D unresolved. For the CDR3, the DNA is TGTGCCAGCAGTTTCGCTTCAGGTCGCGAGCAGTACTTC. As protein: CASSFASGREQYF.